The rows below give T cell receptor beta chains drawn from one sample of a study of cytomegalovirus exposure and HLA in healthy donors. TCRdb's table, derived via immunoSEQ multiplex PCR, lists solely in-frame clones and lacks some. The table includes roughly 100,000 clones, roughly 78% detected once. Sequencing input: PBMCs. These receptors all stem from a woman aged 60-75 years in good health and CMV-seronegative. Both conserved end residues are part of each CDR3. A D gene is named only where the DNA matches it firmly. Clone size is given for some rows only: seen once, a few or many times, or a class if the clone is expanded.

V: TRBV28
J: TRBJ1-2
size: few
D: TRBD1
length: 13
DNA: TGTGCCAGCAGTTTGGGACAGAACTATGGCTACACCTTC
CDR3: CASSLGQNYGYTF

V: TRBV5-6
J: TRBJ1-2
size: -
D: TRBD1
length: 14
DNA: TGTGCCAGCAGCGCAGTACAGGGGGCCGATGGCTACACCTTC
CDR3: CASSAVQGADGYTF

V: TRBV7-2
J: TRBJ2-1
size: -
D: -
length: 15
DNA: TGTGCCAGCAGCCTCGGGAGTATCCCCTACAATGAGCAGTTCTTC
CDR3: CASSLGSIPYNEQFF

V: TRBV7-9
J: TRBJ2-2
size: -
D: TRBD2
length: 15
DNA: TGTGCCAGCAGCCGACTAGCCGCCGACACCGGGGAGCTGTTTTTT
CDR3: CASSRLAADTGELFF

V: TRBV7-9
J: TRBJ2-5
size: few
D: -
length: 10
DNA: TGTGCCAGCAGTAAAGAGACCCAGTACTTC
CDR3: CASSKETQYF

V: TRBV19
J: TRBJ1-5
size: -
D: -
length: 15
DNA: TGTGCCAGTAGCCGGACGGGAGATAGCAATCAGCCCCAGCATTTT
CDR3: CASSRTGDSNQPQHF

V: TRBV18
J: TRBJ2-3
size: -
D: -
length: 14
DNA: TGTGCCAGCTCCAACTTGAGGTCCACAGATACGCAGTATTTT
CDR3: CASSNLRSTDTQYF

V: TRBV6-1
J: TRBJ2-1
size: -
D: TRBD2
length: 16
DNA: TGTGCCAGCAGTGCCAGACTAGCGGGAGGGCCCAATGAGCAGTTCTTC
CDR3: CASSARLAGGPNEQFF

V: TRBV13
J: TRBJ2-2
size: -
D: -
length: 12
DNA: TGTGCCAGCAGACGACAAGGTGGGGAGCTGTTTTTT
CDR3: CASRRQGGELFF

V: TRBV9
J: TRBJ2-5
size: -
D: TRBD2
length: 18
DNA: TGTGCCAGCAGCGTAGCTACGATCGGGACTAGCGGCCAAGAGACCCAGTACTTC
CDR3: CASSVATIGTSGQETQYF

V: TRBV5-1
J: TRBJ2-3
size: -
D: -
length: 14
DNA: TGCGCCAGCAGCTTGGAGGGGCTGACAGATACGCAGTATTTT
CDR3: CASSLEGLTDTQYF

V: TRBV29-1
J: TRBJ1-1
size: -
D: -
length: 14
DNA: TGCAGCGTTGACCAGGGTTGGATGAACACTGAAGCTTTCTTT
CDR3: CSVDQGWMNTEAFF

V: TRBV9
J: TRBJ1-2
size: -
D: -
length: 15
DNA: TGTGCCAGCAGCGTATCGGGGGAAATAAACTATGGCTACACCTTC
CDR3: CASSVSGEINYGYTF

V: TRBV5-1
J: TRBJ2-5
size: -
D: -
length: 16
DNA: TGCGCCAGCAGCTTGGATGGGACACCCTTTGGGGAGACCCAGTACTTC
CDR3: CASSLDGTPFGETQYF